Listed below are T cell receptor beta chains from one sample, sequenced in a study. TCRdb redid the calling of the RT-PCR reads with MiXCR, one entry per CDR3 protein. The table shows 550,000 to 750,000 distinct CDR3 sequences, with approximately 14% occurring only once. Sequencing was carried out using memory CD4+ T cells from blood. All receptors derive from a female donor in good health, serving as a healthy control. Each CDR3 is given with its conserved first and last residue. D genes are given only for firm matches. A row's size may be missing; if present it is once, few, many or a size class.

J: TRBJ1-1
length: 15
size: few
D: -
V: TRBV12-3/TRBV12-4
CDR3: CASRPSGRGNTEAFF
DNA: TGTGCCAGCAGACCCTCGGGCAGGGGAAACACTGAAGCTTTCTTT

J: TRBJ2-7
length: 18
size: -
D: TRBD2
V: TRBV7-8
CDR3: CASSLEGPLAGASNEQYF
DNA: TGTGCCAGCAGCTTAGAGGGACCGCTAGCGGGAGCTTCTAACGAGCAGTACTTC

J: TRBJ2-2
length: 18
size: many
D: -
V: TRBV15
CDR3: CATSRGGSGRNNTGELFF
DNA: TGTGCCACCAGCAGAGGTGGGTCGGGACGGAACAACACCGGGGAGCTGTTTTTT

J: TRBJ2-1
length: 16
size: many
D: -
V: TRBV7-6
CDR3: CASSLMQTPLYNEQFF
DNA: TGTGCCAGCAGCTTAATGCAGACCCCCCTCTACAATGAGCAGTTCTTC

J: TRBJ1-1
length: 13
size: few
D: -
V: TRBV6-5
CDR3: CATKPVLNTEAFF
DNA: TGTGCCACCAAGCCCGTTCTGAACACTGAAGCTTTCTTT

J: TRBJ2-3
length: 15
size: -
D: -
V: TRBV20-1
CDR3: CSASDGGTSTDTQYF
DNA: TGCAGTGCTAGCGACGGCGGGACTAGCACAGATACGCAGTATTTT

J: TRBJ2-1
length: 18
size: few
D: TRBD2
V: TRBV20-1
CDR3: CSARDFTSGMSVYNEQFF
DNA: TGCAGTGCTAGAGATTTCACTAGCGGGATGAGTGTCTACAATGAGCAGTTCTTC

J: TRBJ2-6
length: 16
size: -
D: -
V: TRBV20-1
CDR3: CSAADSSLGGANVLTF
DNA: TGCAGTGCCGCGGACAGCTCCTTGGGGGGGGCCAACGTCCTGACTTTC

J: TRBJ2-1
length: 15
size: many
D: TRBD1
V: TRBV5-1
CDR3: CASSSGTGSYNEQFF
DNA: TGCGCCAGCAGCTCCGGGACAGGCAGTTACAATGAGCAGTTCTTC

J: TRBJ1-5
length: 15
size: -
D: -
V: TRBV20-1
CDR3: CSARAGTIFERPQHF
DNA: TGCAGTGCTAGGGCCGGGACAATATTCGAGAGGCCCCAGCATTTT

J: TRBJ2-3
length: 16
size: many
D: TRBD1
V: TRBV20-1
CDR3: CSAQTLDRASTDTQYF
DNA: TGCAGTGCTCAGACGTTGGACAGGGCCAGCACAGATACGCAGTATTTT

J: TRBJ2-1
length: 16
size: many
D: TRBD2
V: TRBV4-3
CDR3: CASSQAPSGTINEQFF
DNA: TGCGCCAGCAGCCAAGCTCCTAGCGGGACTATTAATGAGCAGTTCTTC

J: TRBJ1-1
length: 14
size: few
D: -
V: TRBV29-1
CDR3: CSVESGVGNTEAFF
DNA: TGCAGCGTTGAGAGTGGGGTAGGGAACACTGAAGCTTTCTTT

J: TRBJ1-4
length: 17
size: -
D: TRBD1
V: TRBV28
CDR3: CASSFILWDSANEKLFF
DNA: TGTGCCAGCAGTTTCATCCTCTGGGACAGTGCGAATGAAAAACTGTTTTTT

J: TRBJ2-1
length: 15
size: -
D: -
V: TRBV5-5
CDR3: CASSTSTGRELEQFF
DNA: TGTGCCAGCAGCACCTCAACGGGAAGGGAACTGGAGCAGTTCTTC

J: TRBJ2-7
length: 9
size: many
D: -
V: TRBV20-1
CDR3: CSARGEQYF
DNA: TGCAGTGCTAGGGGCGAGCAGTACTTC

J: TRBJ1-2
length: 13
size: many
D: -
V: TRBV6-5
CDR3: CASSYGGADGYTF
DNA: TGTGCCAGCAGTTACGGGGGGGCGGATGGCTACACCTTC

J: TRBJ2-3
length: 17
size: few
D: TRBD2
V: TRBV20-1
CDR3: CSARMGTLAGVTDTQYF
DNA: TGCAGTGCTAGAATGGGAACCCTAGCGGGGGTTACAGATACGCAGTATTTT

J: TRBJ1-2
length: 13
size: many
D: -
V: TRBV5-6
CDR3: CASSFGTREGYTF
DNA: TGTGCCAGCAGCTTTGGGACTCGAGAAGGCTACACCTTC

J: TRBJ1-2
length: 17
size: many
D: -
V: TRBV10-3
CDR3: CAISEIQETTDNYGYTF
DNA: TGTGCCATCAGTGAGATCCAGGAAACGACCGATAACTATGGCTACACCTTC

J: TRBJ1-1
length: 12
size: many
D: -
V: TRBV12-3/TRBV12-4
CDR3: CASSLARLEAFF
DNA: TGTGCCAGCAGTTTAGCGCGTCTTGAAGCTTTCTTT

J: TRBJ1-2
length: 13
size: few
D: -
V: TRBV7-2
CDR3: CASSLAWTGGYTF
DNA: TGTGCCAGCAGCTTAGCGTGGACCGGAGGCTACACCTTC

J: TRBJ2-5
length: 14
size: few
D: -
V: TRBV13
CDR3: CASRPEGFQETQYF
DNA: TGTGCCAGCAGACCTGAGGGGTTTCAAGAGACCCAGTACTTC

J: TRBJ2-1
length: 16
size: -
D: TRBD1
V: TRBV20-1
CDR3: CSARDLTGSMNNEQFF
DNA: TGCAGTGCTAGAGACCTGACAGGGTCTATGAACAATGAGCAGTTCTTC

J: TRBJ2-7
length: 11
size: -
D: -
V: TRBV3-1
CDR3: CATRGDYEQYF
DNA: TGTGCCACGCGGGGAGACTACGAGCAGTACTTC

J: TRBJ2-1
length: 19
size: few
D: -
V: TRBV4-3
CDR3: CASSQEIPLAAGGGNEQFF
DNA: TGCGCCAGCAGCCAAGAAATTCCCTTAGCGGCCGGGGGAGGTAATGAGCAGTTCTTC

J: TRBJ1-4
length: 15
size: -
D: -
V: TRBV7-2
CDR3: CASSLDFQITDKLFF
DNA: TGTGCCAGCAGCTTAGACTTTCAGATCACGGATAAACTGTTTTTT

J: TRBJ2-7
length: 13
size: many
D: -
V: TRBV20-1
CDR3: CSAPGRLKNEQYF
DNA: TGCAGTGCCCCGGGGCGGCTTAAGAACGAGCAGTACTTC

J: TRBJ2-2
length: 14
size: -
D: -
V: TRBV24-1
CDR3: CATKGPGDTGELFF
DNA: TGTGCCACCAAGGGACCGGGGGACACCGGGGAGCTGTTTTTT

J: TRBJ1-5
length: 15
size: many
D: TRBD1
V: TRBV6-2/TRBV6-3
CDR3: CASKKQGSGNQPQHF
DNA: TGTGCCAGCAAAAAACAGGGGTCCGGCAATCAGCCCCAGCATTTT

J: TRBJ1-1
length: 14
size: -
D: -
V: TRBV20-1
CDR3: CSPTPRVGDTEAFF
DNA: TGCAGTCCCACCCCGCGGGTTGGGGACACTGAAGCTTTCTTT

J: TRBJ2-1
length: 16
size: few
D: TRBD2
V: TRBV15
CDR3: CATSSDGLAAHNEQFF
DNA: TGTGCCACCAGCAGTGATGGACTAGCGGCTCACAATGAGCAGTTCTTC

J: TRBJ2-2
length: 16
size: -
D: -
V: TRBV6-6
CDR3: CASSSLRDTYTGELFF
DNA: TGTGCCAGCAGTTCCCTCCGGGACACGTACACCGGGGAGCTGTTTTTT

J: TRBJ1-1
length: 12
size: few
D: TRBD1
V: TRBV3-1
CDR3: CASSPGQVEAFF
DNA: TGTGCCAGCAGCCCCGGACAGGTTGAAGCTTTCTTT

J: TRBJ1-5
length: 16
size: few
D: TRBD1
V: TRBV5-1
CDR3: CASSPGQGGSNQPQHF
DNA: TGCGCCAGCAGCCCAGGACAGGGAGGTAGCAATCAGCCCCAGCATTTT

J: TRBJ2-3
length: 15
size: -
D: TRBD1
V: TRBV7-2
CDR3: CASSQGTGARGTQYF
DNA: TGTGCCAGCAGCCAAGGGACAGGGGCGAGGGGTACGCAGTATTTT

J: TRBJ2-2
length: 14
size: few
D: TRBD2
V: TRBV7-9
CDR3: CANRKRENTGELFF
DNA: TGTGCCAACAGAAAGCGGGAGAACACCGGGGAGCTGTTTTTT